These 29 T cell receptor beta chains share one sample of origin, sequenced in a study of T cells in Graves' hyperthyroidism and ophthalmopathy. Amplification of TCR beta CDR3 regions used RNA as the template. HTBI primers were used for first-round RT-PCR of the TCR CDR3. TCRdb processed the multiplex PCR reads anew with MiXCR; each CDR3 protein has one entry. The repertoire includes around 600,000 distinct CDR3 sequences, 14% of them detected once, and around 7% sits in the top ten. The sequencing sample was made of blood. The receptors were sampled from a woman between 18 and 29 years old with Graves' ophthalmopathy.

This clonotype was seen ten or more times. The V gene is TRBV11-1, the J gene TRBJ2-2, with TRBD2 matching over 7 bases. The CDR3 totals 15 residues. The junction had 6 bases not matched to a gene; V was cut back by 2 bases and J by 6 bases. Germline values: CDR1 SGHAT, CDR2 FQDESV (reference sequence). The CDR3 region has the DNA TGTGCCAGCAGCTTAACGGGAGGAGGCGCCGGGGAGCTGTTTTTT. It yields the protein CASSLTGGGAGELFF.

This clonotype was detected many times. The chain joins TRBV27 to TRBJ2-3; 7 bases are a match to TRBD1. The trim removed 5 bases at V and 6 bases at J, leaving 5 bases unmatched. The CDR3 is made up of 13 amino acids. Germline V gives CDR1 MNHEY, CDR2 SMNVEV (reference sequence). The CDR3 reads CASSPPTGDTQYF. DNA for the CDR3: TGTGCCAGCAGTCCTCCGACAGGGGATACGCAGTATTTT.

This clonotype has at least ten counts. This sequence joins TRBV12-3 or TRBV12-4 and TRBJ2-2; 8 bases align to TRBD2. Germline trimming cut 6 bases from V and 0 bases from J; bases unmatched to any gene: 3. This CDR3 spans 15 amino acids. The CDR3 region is CASRKAGANTGELFF. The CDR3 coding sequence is TGTGCCAGCAGGAAAGCGGGAGCGAACACCGGGGAGCTGTTTTTT.

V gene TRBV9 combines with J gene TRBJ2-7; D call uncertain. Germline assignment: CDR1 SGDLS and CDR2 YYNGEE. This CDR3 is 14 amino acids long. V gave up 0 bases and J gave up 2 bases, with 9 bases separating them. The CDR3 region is CASSVEVNPYEQYF. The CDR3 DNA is TGTGCCAGCAGCGTAGAGGTTAATCCCTACGAGCAGTACTTC.

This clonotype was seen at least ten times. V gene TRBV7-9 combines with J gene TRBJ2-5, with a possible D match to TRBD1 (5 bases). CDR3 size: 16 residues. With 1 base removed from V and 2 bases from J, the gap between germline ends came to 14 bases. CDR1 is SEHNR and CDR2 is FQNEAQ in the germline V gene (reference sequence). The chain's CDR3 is CASSLEGRASQETQYF. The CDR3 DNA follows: TGTGCCAGCAGCTTAGAAGGCAGGGCGAGTCAAGAGACCCAGTACTTC.

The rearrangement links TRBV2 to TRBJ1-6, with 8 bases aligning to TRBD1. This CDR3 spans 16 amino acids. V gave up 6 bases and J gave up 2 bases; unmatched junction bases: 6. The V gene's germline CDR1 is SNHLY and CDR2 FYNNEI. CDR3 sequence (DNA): TGTGCCAGCAGATTGGGACAGGCGACCTATAATTCACCCCTCCACTTT. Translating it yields CASRLGQATYNSPLHF.

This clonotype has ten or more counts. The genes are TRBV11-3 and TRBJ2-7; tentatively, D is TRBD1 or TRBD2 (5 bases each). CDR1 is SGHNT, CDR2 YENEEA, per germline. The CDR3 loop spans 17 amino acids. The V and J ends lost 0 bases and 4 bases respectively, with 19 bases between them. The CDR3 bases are TGTGCCAGCAGCTTAGATCTTTGGGGGAGCGCCAGATACGAGCAGTACTTC. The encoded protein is CASSLDLWGSARYEQYF.

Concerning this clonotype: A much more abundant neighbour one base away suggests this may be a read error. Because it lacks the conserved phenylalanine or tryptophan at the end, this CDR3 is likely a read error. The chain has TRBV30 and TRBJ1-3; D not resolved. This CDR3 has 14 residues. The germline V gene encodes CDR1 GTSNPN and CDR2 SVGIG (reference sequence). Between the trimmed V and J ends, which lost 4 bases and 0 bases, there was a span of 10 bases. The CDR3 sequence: CAWNEAYSGNTIYL. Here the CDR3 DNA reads TGTGCCTGGAATGAAGCCTACTCTGGAAACACCATATATTTA.

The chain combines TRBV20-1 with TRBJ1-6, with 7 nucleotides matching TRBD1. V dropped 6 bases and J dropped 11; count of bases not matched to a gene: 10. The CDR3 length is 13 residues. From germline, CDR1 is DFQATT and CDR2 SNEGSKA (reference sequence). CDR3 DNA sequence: TGCAGTGCCTCAGACAGGGTTGATACACCCCTCCACTTT. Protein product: CSASDRVDTPLHF.

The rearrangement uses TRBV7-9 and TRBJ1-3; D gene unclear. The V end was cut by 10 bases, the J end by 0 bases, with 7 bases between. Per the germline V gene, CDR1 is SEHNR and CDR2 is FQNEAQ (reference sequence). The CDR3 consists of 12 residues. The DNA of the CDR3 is TGTGCCAAGTCCCTCTCTGGAAACACCATATATTTT. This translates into CAKSLSGNTIYF. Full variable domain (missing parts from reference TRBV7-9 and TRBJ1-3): DTGVSQNPRHKITKRGQNVTFRCDPISEHNRLYWYRQTLGQGPEFLTYFQNEAQLEKSRLLSDRFSAERPKGSFSTLEIQRTEQGDSAMYLCAKSLSGNTIYFGEGSWLTVV.

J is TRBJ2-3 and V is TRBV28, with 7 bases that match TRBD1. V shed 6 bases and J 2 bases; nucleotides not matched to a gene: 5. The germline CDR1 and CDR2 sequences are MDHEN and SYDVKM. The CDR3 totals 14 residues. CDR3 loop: CASRPDRVTDTQYF. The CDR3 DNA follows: TGTGCCAGCAGACCCGACAGGGTCACAGATACGCAGTATTTT.

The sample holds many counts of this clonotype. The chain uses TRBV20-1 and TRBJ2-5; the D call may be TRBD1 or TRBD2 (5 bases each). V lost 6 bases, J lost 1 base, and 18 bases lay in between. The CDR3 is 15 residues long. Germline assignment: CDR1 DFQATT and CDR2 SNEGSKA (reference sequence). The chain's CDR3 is CSADRDLEIQETQYF. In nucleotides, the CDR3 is TGCAGTGCCGACCGGGACCTAGAGATCCAAGAGACCCAGTACTTC.

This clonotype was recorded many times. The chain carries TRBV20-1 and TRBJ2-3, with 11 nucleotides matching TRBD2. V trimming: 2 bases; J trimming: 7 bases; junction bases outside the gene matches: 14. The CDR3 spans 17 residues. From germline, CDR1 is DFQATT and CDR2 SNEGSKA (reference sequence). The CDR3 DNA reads TGCAGTGCTAGACCCCGAGGACTAGCGGGCGTCGGACATACGCAGTATTTT. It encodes CSARPRGLAGVGHTQYF.

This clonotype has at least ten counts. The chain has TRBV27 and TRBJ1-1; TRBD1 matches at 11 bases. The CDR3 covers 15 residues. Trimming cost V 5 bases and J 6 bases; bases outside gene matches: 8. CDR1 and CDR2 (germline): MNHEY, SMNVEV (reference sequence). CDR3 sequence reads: CASSPRTGGFSEAFF. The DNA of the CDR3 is TGTGCCAGCAGTCCTCGGACAGGGGGCTTTTCTGAAGCTTTCTTT.

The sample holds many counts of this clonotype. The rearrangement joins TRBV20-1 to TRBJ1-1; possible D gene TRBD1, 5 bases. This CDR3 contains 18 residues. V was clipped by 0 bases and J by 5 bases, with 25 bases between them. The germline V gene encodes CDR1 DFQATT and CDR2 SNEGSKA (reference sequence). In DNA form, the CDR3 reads TGCAGTGCTAGAGACTTTGGGGGGGGAACGTCACGGGGGACTGAAGCTTTCTTT. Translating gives CSARDFGGGTSRGTEAFF.

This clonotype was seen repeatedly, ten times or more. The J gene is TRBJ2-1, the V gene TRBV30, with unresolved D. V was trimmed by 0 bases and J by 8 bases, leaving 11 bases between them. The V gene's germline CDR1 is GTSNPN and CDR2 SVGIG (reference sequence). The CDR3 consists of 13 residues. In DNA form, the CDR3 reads TGTGCCTGGAGTGTACCCGTACTGGATGAGCAGTTCTTC. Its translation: CAWSVPVLDEQFF.

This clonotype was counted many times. CDR3 region: CASSLSPLAGSSQYF. The CDR3 DNA sequence: TGTGCCAGCAGTTTATCGCCACTAGCGGGAAGCTCGCAGTATTTT. V and J are TRBV27 and TRBJ2-3, with TRBD2 matching over 10 bases. The CDR3 is 15 residues long. Germline loops: CDR1 MNHEY, CDR2 SMNVEV (reference sequence). V gave up 0 bases and J gave up 10 bases; unmatched junction bases: 7.

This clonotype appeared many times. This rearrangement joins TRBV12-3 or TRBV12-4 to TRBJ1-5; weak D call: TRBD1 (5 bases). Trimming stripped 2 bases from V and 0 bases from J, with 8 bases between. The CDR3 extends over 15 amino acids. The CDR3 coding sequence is TGTGCCAGCAGTTTATCGGGGGATAGCAATCAGCCCCAGCATTTT. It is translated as CASSLSGDSNQPQHF.

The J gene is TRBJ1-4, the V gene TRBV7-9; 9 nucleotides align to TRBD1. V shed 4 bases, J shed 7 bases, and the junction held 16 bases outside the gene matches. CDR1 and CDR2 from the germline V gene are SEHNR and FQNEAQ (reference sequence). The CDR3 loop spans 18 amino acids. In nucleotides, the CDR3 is TGTGCCAGCAGCTCCCCGGACAGGGGAAGGGCAACTGCTGAAAAACTGTTTTTT. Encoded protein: CASSSPDRGRATAEKLFF.

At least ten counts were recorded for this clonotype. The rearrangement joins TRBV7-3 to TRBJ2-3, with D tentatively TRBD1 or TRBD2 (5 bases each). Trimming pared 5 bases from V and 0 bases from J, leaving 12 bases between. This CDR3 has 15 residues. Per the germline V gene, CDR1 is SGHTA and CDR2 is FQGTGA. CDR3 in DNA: TGTGCCAGCAGCCCGGTTGGGGGTAGCACAGATACGCAGTATTTT. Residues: CASSPVGGSTDTQYF.

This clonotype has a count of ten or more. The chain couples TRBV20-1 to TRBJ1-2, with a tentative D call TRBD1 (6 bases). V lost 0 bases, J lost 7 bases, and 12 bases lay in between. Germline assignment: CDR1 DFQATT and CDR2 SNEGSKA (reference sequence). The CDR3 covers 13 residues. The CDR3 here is CSARERAGVGYTF. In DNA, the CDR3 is TGCAGTGCTAGAGAGCGGGCAGGGGTTGGCTACACCTTC.

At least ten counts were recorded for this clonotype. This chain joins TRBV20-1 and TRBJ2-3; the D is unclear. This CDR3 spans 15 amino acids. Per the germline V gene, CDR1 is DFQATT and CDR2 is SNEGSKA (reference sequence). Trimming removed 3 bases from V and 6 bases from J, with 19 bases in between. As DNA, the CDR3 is TGCAGTGCTAGTCACGACCGAGCGCAACCGGATACGCAGTATTTT. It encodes CSASHDRAQPDTQYF.

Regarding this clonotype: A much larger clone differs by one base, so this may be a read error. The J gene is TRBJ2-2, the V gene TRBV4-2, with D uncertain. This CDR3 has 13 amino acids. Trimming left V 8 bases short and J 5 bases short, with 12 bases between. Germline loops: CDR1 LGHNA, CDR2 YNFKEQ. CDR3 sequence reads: CASGPKVTGELFF. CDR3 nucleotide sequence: TGTGCCAGCGGCCCAAAGGTGACCGGGGAGCTGTTTTTT.

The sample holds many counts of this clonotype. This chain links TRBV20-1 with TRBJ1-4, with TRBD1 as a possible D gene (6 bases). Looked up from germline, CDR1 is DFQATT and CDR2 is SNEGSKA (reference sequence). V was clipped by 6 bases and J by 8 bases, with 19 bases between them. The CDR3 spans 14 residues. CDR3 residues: CSASRAGATEKLFF. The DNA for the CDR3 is TGCAGTGCCTCGAGAGCAGGGGCTACCGAAAAACTGTTTTTT.

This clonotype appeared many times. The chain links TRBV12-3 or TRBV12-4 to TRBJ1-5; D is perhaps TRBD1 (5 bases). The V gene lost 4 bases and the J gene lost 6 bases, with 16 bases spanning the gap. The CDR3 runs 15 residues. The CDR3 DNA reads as TGTGCCAGCAGTTATTACCAGGGTGAGGGTCAGCCCCAGCATTTT. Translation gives CASSYYQGEGQPQHF.

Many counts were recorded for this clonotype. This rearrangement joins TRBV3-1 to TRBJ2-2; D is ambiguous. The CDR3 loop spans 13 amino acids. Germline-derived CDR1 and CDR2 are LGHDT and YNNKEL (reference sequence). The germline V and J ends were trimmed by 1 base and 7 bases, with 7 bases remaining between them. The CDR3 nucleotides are TGTGCCAGCAGCCAAGGATACGTCGGGGAGCTGTTTTTT. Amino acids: CASSQGYVGELFF.

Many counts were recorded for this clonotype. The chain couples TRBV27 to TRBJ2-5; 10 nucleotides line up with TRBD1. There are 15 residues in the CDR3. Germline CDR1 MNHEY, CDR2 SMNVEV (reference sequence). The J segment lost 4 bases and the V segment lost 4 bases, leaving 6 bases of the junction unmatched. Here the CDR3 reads CASSSRDRGIETQYF. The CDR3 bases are TGTGCCAGCAGTTCCAGGGACAGGGGAATAGAGACCCAGTACTTC.

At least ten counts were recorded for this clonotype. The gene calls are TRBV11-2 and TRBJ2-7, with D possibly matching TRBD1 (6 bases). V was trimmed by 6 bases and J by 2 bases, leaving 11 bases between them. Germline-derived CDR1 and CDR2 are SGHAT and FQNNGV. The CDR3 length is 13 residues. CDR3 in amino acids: CASRDSTPYEQYF. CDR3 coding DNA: TGTGCCAGCAGGGACAGTACTCCCTACGAGCAGTACTTC.

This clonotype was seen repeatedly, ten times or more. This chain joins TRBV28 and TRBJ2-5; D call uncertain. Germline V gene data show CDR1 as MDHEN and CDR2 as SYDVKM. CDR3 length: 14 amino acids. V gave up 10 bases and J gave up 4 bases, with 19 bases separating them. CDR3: CATARSWETETQYF. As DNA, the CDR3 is TGTGCCACCGCCCGGTCCTGGGAAACAGAGACCCAGTACTTC.